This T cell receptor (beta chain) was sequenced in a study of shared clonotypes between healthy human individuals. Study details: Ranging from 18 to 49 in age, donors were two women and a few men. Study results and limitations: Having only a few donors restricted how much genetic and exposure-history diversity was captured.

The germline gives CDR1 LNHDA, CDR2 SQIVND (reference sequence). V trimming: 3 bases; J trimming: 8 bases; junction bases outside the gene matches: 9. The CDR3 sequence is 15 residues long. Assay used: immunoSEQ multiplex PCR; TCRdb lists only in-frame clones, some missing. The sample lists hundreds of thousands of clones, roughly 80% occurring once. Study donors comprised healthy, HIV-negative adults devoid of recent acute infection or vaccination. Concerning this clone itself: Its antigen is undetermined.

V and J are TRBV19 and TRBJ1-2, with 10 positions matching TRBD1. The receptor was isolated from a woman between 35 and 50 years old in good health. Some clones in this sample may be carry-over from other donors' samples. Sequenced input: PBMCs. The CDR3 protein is CASSIAGTGEEGYTF. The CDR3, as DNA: TGTGCCAGTAGTATCGCCGGGACAGGGGAAGAAGGCTACACCTTC. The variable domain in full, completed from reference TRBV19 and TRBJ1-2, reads DGGITQSPKYLFRKEGQNVTLSCEQNLNHDAMYWYRQDPGQGLRLIYYSQIVNDFQKGDIAEGYSVSREKKESFPLTVTSAQKNPTAFYLCASSIAGTGEEGYTFGSGTRLTVV.